A single T cell receptor beta chain is shown here with its context. TCRdb's copy holds only in-frame clones and misses some; the assay was immunoSEQ multiplex PCR. This repertoire shows around 250,000 clones, nearly 90% found once; its top ten account for approximately 2.1%. The data stem from a study of blood T cell repertoires in COVID-19. The germline CDR1 and CDR2 sequences are LNHDA and SQIVND (reference sequence). V shed 7 bases and J shed 7 bases, with 25 bases lying between them. CDR3 length: 17 residues. This TCR came from an older woman with COVID-19, enrolled during active disease. Source material: peripheral blood. V gene TRBV19 combines with J gene TRBJ1-4; D is undetermined. The CDR3 region is CASIDGRGSSSIEKLFF. CDR3 nucleotide sequence: TGTGCCAGTATCGACGGTCGGGGTTCTAGCTCCATTGAAAAACTGTTTTTT.